Below, 24 T cell receptor beta chains from the same sample are listed, as sequenced in a study of T cell responses to AZD1222 COVID-19 vaccine. Clones were sequenced by immunoSEQ multiplex PCR, and TCRdb holds only the in-frame ones, with some missing. The sample shows over 100,000 clones, around 81% of them seen only once. Sequencing was performed on peripheral blood, taken on day 0 of AZD1222 vaccination. The receptors stem from an adult in good health.

This chain connects TRBV6-5 to TRBJ1-1; D not certain. CDR1 and CDR2 from the germline V gene are MNHEY and SVGAGI. This CDR3 has 14 residues. V was trimmed by 0 bases and J by 1 base, leaving 6 bases between them. CDR3 nucleotide sequence: TGTGCCAGCAGTTACTCCCAGGCGAACACTGAAGCTTTCTTT. Translated: CASSYSQANTEAFF.

This clone appeared once. The J gene is TRBJ1-4, the V gene TRBV11-2; a weak D match, TRBD1 (6 bases). The germline gives CDR1 SGHAT, CDR2 FQNNGV. Trimming stripped 2 bases from V and 8 bases from J, with 12 bases between. The CDR3 has 14 residues. In nucleotides, the CDR3 is TGTGCCAGCAGCTTATGGGGGGCCGGAGAAAAACTGTTTTTT. Its protein product is CASSLWGAGEKLFF.

The rearrangement uses TRBV18 and TRBJ1-1, with D possibly TRBD1 on 6 matching bases. This CDR3 is 16 amino acids long. CDR1 KGHSH and CDR2 LQKENI come from the germline V gene. Trimming shortened V by 3 bases and J by 0 bases, and 14 bases separated the two germline ends. The CDR3 DNA is TGTGCCAGCTCACCTTCGACAGGTAGAATGAACACTGAAGCTTTCTTT. Its protein product is CASSPSTGRMNTEAFF.

The chain is built from TRBV7-9 and TRBJ1-2; no clear D gene. The CDR3 contains 13 residues. V lost 1 base, J lost 4 bases, and 7 bases lay in between. Per germline, CDR1 SEHNR and CDR2 FQNEAQ (reference sequence). In DNA, the CDR3 is TGTGCCAGCAGCTTAGAAGGAGTCTATGGCTACACCTTC. Amino acids: CASSLEGVYGYTF.

Only one count was recorded for this clone. V gene TRBV28 combines with J gene TRBJ2-7; D is unclear. Germline CDR1 is MDHEN and CDR2 is SYDVKM. V lost 2 bases to trimming and J lost 4 bases, with 9 bases between them. The CDR3 extends over 13 amino acids. The CDR3 DNA reads as TGTGCCAGCAGTTTAAGTCCAGGTTACGAGCAGTACTTC. Translated: CASSLSPGYEQYF.

The J gene is TRBJ1-2, the V gene TRBV11-2; D unresolved. This CDR3 region has 14 residues. Between the trimmed V and J ends, which lost 0 bases and 4 bases, there was a span of 9 bases. Germline CDR1 is SGHAT and CDR2 is FQNNGV. The CDR3 loop is CASSLDEGGYGYTF. The DNA for the CDR3 is TGTGCCAGCAGCTTAGATGAGGGTGGCTATGGCTACACCTTC.

The rearrangement joins TRBV6-1 to TRBJ1-2; the D is unclear. CDR1 and CDR2 from the germline V gene are MNHNS and SASEGT. V was cut by 2 bases and J by 0 bases, with 4 bases left in between. This CDR3 is 13 amino acids long. CDR3 DNA sequence: TGTGCCAGCAGTGAAAGAGCTAACTATGGCTACACCTTC. It is translated as CASSERANYGYTF.

V and J are TRBV12-3 or TRBV12-4 and TRBJ1-2; 8 nucleotides agree with TRBD1. There are 13 residues in the CDR3. The V and J ends lost 6 bases and 2 bases, in that order; junction bases with no gene match: 2. The CDR3 is CASSRTGNYGYTF. The CDR3 DNA follows: TGTGCCAGCAGCCGGACAGGGAACTATGGCTACACCTTC.

There are a few counts of this clone. In nucleotides, the CDR3 is TGCGCCAGCAAGCAAAAAGGGAAGGGGACGCAGTATTTT. Its protein product is CASKQKGKGTQYF. This chain links TRBV5-1 with TRBJ2-3, with D tentatively TRBD1 (5 bases). CDR1 is SGHRS, CDR2 YFSETQ, per germline. Trimming pared 6 bases from V and 9 bases from J, leaving 17 bases between. The length of the CDR3 is 13 residues.

The CDR3 region is CASSLDQEYGYTF. The CDR3 nucleotides are TGTGCCAGCAGTTTAGACCAAGAGTATGGCTACACCTTC. V gene TRBV28 combines with J gene TRBJ1-2; no clear D gene. Trimming stripped 2 bases from V and 5 bases from J, with 9 bases between. From germline, CDR1 is MDHEN and CDR2 SYDVKM. This CDR3 is built from 13 residues.

This clone was seen a few times. V is TRBV7-9 and J is TRBJ1-6; D gene unclear. CDR1 and CDR2 from the germline V gene are SEHNR and FQNEAQ (reference sequence). This CDR3 is 15 amino acids long. With 5 bases removed from V and 5 bases from J, the gap between germline ends came to 13 bases. The CDR3 loop is CASSRNGDNNSPLHF. The CDR3 coding sequence is TGTGCCAGCAGCCGAAATGGGGATAATAATTCACCCCTCCACTTT.

This chain uses TRBV3-1 (or the pseudogene TRBV3-2) with TRBJ2-3; 11 bases agree with TRBD2. Trimming cost V 4 bases and J 3 bases; bases outside gene matches: 6. CDR1 is LGHDT and CDR2 is YNNKEL in the germline V gene (reference sequence). This CDR3 comprises 16 residues. The CDR3 is CASSPTSGAVTDTQYF. CDR3 coding DNA: TGTGCCAGCAGCCCGACTAGCGGGGCCGTAACAGATACGCAGTATTTT.

There are a few counts of this clone. The chain recombines TRBV10-3 with TRBJ2-5; D perhaps matches TRBD1 (6 bases). V was shortened by 4 bases and J by 5 bases, with 17 bases between the two germline ends. Germline V lookup: CDR1 ENHRY, CDR2 SYGVKD. This CDR3 spans 15 amino acids. In DNA form, the CDR3 reads TGTGCCATCAGTGGCCAGCAGGGGACCTGGGAGACCCAGTACTTC. Its protein is CAISGQQGTWETQYF.

The gene calls are TRBV29-1 and TRBJ1-1; D gene ambiguous. CDR1 is SQVTM and CDR2 is ANQGSEA in the germline V gene. The CDR3 sequence is 12 residues long. Trimming removed 4 bases at V and 2 bases at J, with 8 bases between. The CDR3 here is CSVVTFNTEAFF. In DNA, the CDR3 is TGCAGCGTTGTAACGTTTAACACTGAAGCTTTCTTT.

The V gene is TRBV28, the J gene TRBJ2-5; D might be TRBD2 (5 bases). The CDR3 totals 12 residues. Germline lookup yields CDR1 MDHEN and CDR2 SYDVKM. V was shortened by 8 bases and J by 4 bases, with 11 bases between the two germline ends. The CDR3 here is CASRRAGETQYF. The CDR3 nucleotides are TGTGCCAGCCGGCGGGCGGGAGAGACCCAGTACTTC.

This chain uses TRBV4-1 with TRBJ2-2, with D perhaps TRBD2 (6 bases). CDR3 length: 16 residues. With 1 base removed from V and 5 bases from J, the gap between germline ends came to 14 bases. Germline V lookup: CDR1 MGHRA, CDR2 YSYEKL. The CDR3 spells CASSQVLSGETGELFF. In nucleotides, the CDR3 is TGCGCCAGCAGCCAAGTTCTTTCGGGGGAGACCGGGGAGCTGTTTTTT.

This chain uses TRBV7-9 with TRBJ1-2; 7 positions agree with TRBD1. CDR1 is SEHNR and CDR2 is FQNEAQ in the germline V gene (reference sequence). J lost 5 bases, V lost 5 bases, and 8 bases had no gene match. The CDR3 contains 14 residues. The CDR3 DNA reads TGTGCCAGCAGCGACGACAGGGACCTTTATGGCTACACCTTC. Its translation is CASSDDRDLYGYTF.

The chain is built from TRBV11-1 and TRBJ1-3, with a weak D call TRBD1 (6 bases). Germline V gene lookup returns CDR1 SGHAT and CDR2 FQDESV (reference sequence). This CDR3 comprises 15 residues. V was shortened by 4 bases and J by 0 bases, with 10 bases between the two germline ends. The CDR3, as DNA: TGTGCCAGCAGCTGGGGACACAGCTCTGGAAACACCATATATTTT. Translated, it gives CASSWGHSSGNTIYF.

The chain links TRBV6-1 to TRBJ1-5; possible D gene TRBD1, 5 bases. Germline lookup yields CDR1 MNHNS and CDR2 SASEGT. Trimming removed 2 bases at V and 1 base at J, with 9 bases between. The CDR3 loop spans 15 amino acids. CDR3 DNA: TGTGCCAGCAGTGAATATGGGGACAGCAATCAGCCCCAGCATTTT. This encodes CASSEYGDSNQPQHF.

V usage is TRBV28 and J usage is TRBJ1-5; D is unclear. The CDR3 runs to 13 residues. Trimming shortened V by 7 bases and J by 4 bases, and 11 bases separated the two germline ends. The germline V gene has CDR1 MDHEN and CDR2 SYDVKM. CDR3 sequence reads: CASTLLLNQPQHF. CDR3 in DNA: TGTGCCAGCACCCTACTGCTTAATCAGCCCCAGCATTTT.

CDR3 loop: CASSFSPRLAGTDTQYF. The CDR3 nucleotides read TGTGCCAGCAGCTTTTCCCCCCGATTAGCGGGCACAGATACGCAGTATTTT. The V gene is TRBV7-2, the J gene TRBJ2-3, with a tentative D call TRBD2 (6 bases). The CDR3 consists of 17 residues. Germline assignment: CDR1 SGHTA and CDR2 FQGNSA. The V end was cut by 3 bases, the J end by 1 base, with 17 bases between.

The chain has TRBV6-5 and TRBJ2-5, with D hard to call. CDR3 length equals 15 residues. Per germline, CDR1 MNHEY and CDR2 SVGAGI. Between the trimmed V and J ends, which lost 4 bases and 1 base, there was a span of 13 bases. CDR3 DNA sequence: TGTGCCAGCAGTTCCCATCAACCGGGCCAAGAGACCCAGTACTTC. Amino acid sequence: CASSSHQPGQETQYF.

The gene calls are TRBV4-3 and TRBJ1-2, with D uncertain. Germline assignment: CDR1 LGHNA and CDR2 YSLEER. V was cut by 6 bases and J by 2 bases, with 10 bases left in between. CDR3 length equals 13 residues. CDR3 nucleotide sequence: TGCGCCAGCAGGGAGGCAGGAAACTATGGCTACACCTTC. Translating it yields CASREAGNYGYTF.

This clone was seen just once. This chain uses TRBV4-1 with TRBJ2-3; possibly TRBD1 for D (6 bases). The V and J ends lost 2 bases and 4 bases respectively, with 22 bases between them. This CDR3 is built from 18 residues. Germline V lookup: CDR1 MGHRA, CDR2 YSYEKL. CDR3 DNA: TGCGCCAGCAGCCAATACTCCGGGACATCCCAGGCATCAGATACGCAGTATTTT. Protein product: CASSQYSGTSQASDTQYF.